Here is one TCR beta chain with its context. Its antigen is unidentified. Method: immunoSEQ multiplex PCR; TCRdb's copy keeps in-frame clones and lacks some. The table records about 130,000 clones, just over 90% of them present only once. This sample was taken from a study of T cell responses to AZD1222 COVID-19 vaccine. Per the germline V gene, CDR1 is SGHTA and CDR2 is FQGNSA. This CDR3 has 16 amino acids. The J segment lost 3 bases and the V segment lost 3 bases, leaving 9 bases of the junction unmatched. Whole-study findings and limits: The study identified only 6 or 7 AZD1222 recipients as seropositive at baseline. Per reports, nearly half of all spike-specific TCRs target regions that are unmutated in variants.

This sequence joins TRBV7-2 and TRBJ2-7; 9 bases map to TRBD1. Source: peripheral blood, taken on day 0 of AZD1222 vaccination. The TCR originated in an adult in good health. The chain's CDR3 is CASSLKLGQGFYEQYF. As DNA, the CDR3 is TGTGCCAGCAGCTTGAAGTTGGGACAGGGTTTCTACGAGCAGTACTTC.